Below are 13 T cell receptor beta chains sequenced from a single sample in a study of blood T cells in healthy people across ages. A second PCR, run for about 6 to 11 cycles, used a sample-barcoded 5' primer plus a J-beta primer mix. MiXCR, applied by TCRdb to the 5' RACE reads, yields one record per CDR3 protein. The repertoire holds about 1.7 million distinct CDR3 sequences, with roughly 28% as singletons. Sequencing was carried out using blood. All receptors derive from a woman in her twenties or thirties in good health.

The sample holds many counts of this clonotype. The chain couples TRBV10-2 to TRBJ2-1, with a tentative D call TRBD2 (6 bases). With 8 bases removed from V and 5 bases from J, the gap between germline ends came to 13 bases. The CDR3 contains 13 residues. Germline values: CDR1 WSHSY, CDR2 SAAADI. CDR3 amino acids: CASAGPTNNEQFF. The CDR3 bases are TGCGCCAGCGCGGGGCCTACGAACAATGAGCAGTTCTTC.

The V gene is TRBV7-2, the J gene TRBJ2-2, with D possibly being TRBD2 (6 bases). From germline, CDR1 is SGHTA and CDR2 FQGNSA. Deletions cut 1 base from V and 8 bases from J, with 11 bases between. This CDR3 comprises 14 residues. Here the CDR3 DNA reads TGTGCCAGCAGCTTAGAAGTAGCGGCGGGGGAGCTGTTTTTT. Protein product: CASSLEVAAGELFF. The complete variable domain, with remaining parts taken from reference TRBV7-2 and TRBJ2-2, reads GAGVSQSPSNKVTEKGKDVELRCDPISGHTALYWYRQSLGQGLEFLIYFQGNSAPDKSGLPSDRFSAERTGGSVSTLTIQRTQQEDSAVYLCASSLEVAAGELFFGEGSRLTVL.

As to this clonotype: As the CDR3 is not closed by the conserved phenylalanine or tryptophan, this likely results from a read error. The chain is built from TRBV3-1 and TRBJ2-5; TRBD2 might be the D (7 bases). V dropped 4 bases and J dropped 3 bases, with 15 bases sitting between them. CDR1 and CDR2 (germline): LGHDT, YNNKEL (reference sequence). This CDR3 is built from 15 residues. The CDR3 loop reads CASSPTGGLEETQYV. The CDR3 region has the DNA TGTGCCAGCAGCCCAACGGGGGGCCTTGAAGAGACCCAGTACGTC.

This sequence joins TRBV9 and TRBJ2-5; 9 bases match TRBD2. The CDR3 sequence is 15 residues long. Germline CDR1 reads SGDLS; CDR2 reads YYNGEE. V shed 2 bases, J shed 1 base, and the junction held 3 bases outside the gene matches. The CDR3 DNA sequence: TGTGCCAGCAGCGTGGTAGCGGGGGCCCAAGAGACCCAGTACTTC. Translation: CASSVVAGAQETQYF.

The J gene is TRBJ1-5, the V gene TRBV25-1, with 7 bases fitting TRBD1. V shed 6 bases, J shed 4 bases, and the junction held 6 bases outside the gene matches. Germline CDR1 and CDR2: MGHDK and SYGVNS. The CDR3 length is 14 residues. CDR3: CASSQTGVNQPQHF. CDR3 DNA sequence: TGTGCCAGCAGCCAAACAGGGGTTAATCAGCCCCAGCATTTT.

Points on this clonotype: Mismatch with germline at one junction end may stem from a read error. The V call is TRBV20-1, the J call TRBJ2-1; tentative D call: TRBD2 (6 bases). This CDR3 comprises 14 residues. CDR1 and CDR2 (germline): DFQATT, SNEGSKA (reference sequence). DNA for the CDR3: TGCAGTGCTAGTCGGGGGTGGTCCTACAATGGGCAGTTCTTC. Encoded protein: CSASRGWSYNGQFF.

The chain uses TRBV29-1 and TRBJ2-1, with D possibly being TRBD1 (5 bases). Germline V gene sequence: CDR1 SQVTM, CDR2 ANQGSEA. Trimming took off 2 bases at V and 8 bases at J, with 13 bases between the two ends. This CDR3 contains 13 residues. The chain's CDR3 is CSVESRVLDEQFF. CDR3 DNA: TGCAGCGTTGAATCCAGGGTTTTGGATGAGCAGTTCTTC.

The genes are TRBV11-3 and TRBJ2-1; 7 nucleotides match TRBD1. The germline gives CDR1 SGHNT, CDR2 YENEEA. The CDR3 is 16 amino acids. Unmatched junction bases numbered 15, after V lost 4 bases and J lost 9 bases. CDR3 DNA sequence: TGTGCCAGCAGCTCCCCCCAGGGGGAGTACGCAAGTGAGCAGTTCTTC. The encoded protein is CASSSPQGEYASEQFF.

The sample holds a few counts of this clonotype. The chain couples TRBV6-5 to TRBJ2-5; 14 bases agree with TRBD2. The CDR3 is 16 residues long. The J segment lost 1 base and the V segment lost 5 bases, leaving 3 bases of the junction unmatched. Germline V gene sequence: CDR1 MNHEY, CDR2 SVGAGI. This chain's CDR3 is CASSKGTSGSQETQYF. The CDR3 DNA is TGTGCCAGCAGTAAGGGGACTAGCGGGAGCCAAGAGACCCAGTACTTC.

The gene calls are TRBV7-2 and TRBJ2-1; D remains ambiguous. CDR3 size: 15 residues. The germline V and J ends were trimmed by 0 bases and 2 bases, with 8 bases remaining between them. Germline CDR1 is SGHTA and CDR2 is FQGNSA. The CDR3 region has the DNA TGTGCCAGCAGCTTAGCTCGGGCCGCCTACAATGAGCAGTTCTTC. This gives the protein CASSLARAAYNEQFF.

This chain joins TRBV10-2 and TRBJ2-3; D gene ambiguous. This CDR3 has 16 residues. Germline loops: CDR1 WSHSY, CDR2 SAAADI. V was clipped by 2 bases and J by 0 bases, with 12 bases between them. The CDR3 DNA reads TGCGCCAGCAGTGAGCCCTTGGTCACTAGCACAGATACGCAGTATTTT. It codes for CASSEPLVTSTDTQYF.

V is TRBV5-1 and J is TRBJ2-3; 11 nucleotides line up with TRBD2. CDR1 is SGHRS, CDR2 YFSETQ, per germline. Trimming removed 3 bases from V and 4 bases from J; junction bases left unmatched: 7. The CDR3 is 16 residues long. The CDR3 DNA is TGCGCCAGCAGCTCGATGCTAGCGGGAGGCTCAGATACGCAGTATTTT. It is translated as CASSSMLAGGSDTQYF.

In DNA form, the CDR3 reads TGCGCCAGCAGCTTGGAAACTAGCGGGCCTCTATACGAGCAGTACTTC. This gives the protein CASSLETSGPLYEQYF. The rearrangement uses TRBV5-1 and TRBJ2-7; 9 bases line up with TRBD2. Germline loops: CDR1 SGHRS, CDR2 YFSETQ. The CDR3 spans 16 residues. V shed 0 bases, J shed 4 bases, and the junction held 8 bases outside the gene matches.